These 11 T cell receptor beta chains were sequenced from one sample in a study of molecular identifiers for immune sequencing clone quantification. MiXCR was run by TCRdb on the PCR reads, yielding one entry per CDR3 protein. The sample lists some 41,000 distinct CDR3 sequences, about a quarter occurring once. Material for sequencing was naive CD8+ T cells from blood, with Jurkat cell RNA spiked in. Described subset: FACS-sorted CD8+CD4-CCR7+CD45RA+ naive T cells. These receptor sequences come from a human donor in good health. Some libraries in this study had Jurkat cell RNA spiked in.

The CDR3 sequence: CASSIGLDTDTQYF. The CDR3 region has the DNA TGTGCCAGTAGTATCGGACTGGACACAGATACGCAGTATTTT. V usage is TRBV19 and J usage is TRBJ2-3; weak D call: TRBD2 (5 bases). V lost 3 bases, J lost 2 bases, and 9 bases lay in between. CDR1 is LNHDA, CDR2 SQIVND, per germline (reference sequence). There are 14 residues in the CDR3.

A remark on this clonotype: The junction shows a germline mismatch at one end, possibly a read error. This chain joins TRBV5-1 and TRBJ2-5; a weak D match, TRBD1 (7 bases). CDR1 and CDR2 (germline): SGHRS, YFSETQ. The CDR3 totals 15 residues. The CDR3: CASRAGAGGQEPQYF. The CDR3 region has the DNA TGCGCCAGCAGAGCCGGAGCAGGGGGGCAAGAGCCCCAGTACTTC.

On this clonotype itself: This sequence may be a read error, since a much larger clone differs from it by one base. This CDR3 is missing its conserved last phenylalanine or tryptophan, likely due to a read error. V gene TRBV19 combines with J gene TRBJ1-1, with D hard to call. The CDR3 contains 11 residues. The V gene lost 8 bases and the J gene lost 6 bases, with 10 bases spanning the gap. The germline gives CDR1 LNHDA, CDR2 SQIVND (reference sequence). The CDR3 spells CASGGLSEAFS. DNA for the CDR3: TGTGCCAGTGGCGGACTTTCTGAAGCTTTCTCT.

Details on this clonotype: It may be a read error: a sequence one base away is much more abundant. The V call is TRBV20-1, the J call TRBJ2-3; D may be TRBD1 or TRBD2 (5 bases each). The CDR3 is 13 amino acids. Per germline, CDR1 DFQATT and CDR2 SNEGSKA (reference sequence). CDR3 bases: TGCAGTGCTAGGGGGGTTGGCACAGATACGCAGTGTTTT. This codes for CSARGVGTDTQCF.

Remarks on this clonotype: Possible read error: a much larger clone is one base away. This chain uses TRBV27 with TRBJ2-7; 8 nucleotides match TRBD1. V trimming: 2 bases; J trimming: 2 bases; junction bases outside the gene matches: 5. Per the germline V gene, CDR1 is MNHEY and CDR2 is SMNVEV (reference sequence). The CDR3 spans 15 residues. The CDR3 nucleotides are TGTGCCAGCAGTTTAAGAACAGGGGGAGCCTACGAGCAGTACTTC. Translated, it gives CASSLRTGGAYEQYF.

There are many counts of this clonotype. The chain combines TRBV9 with TRBJ2-5, with no clear D. The germline gives CDR1 SGDLS, CDR2 YYNGEE. V shed 3 bases and J shed 0 bases, with 6 bases lying between them. The CDR3 has 13 residues. This CDR3 reads CASSAPYQETQYF. As DNA, the CDR3 is TGTGCCAGCAGCGCCCCGTACCAAGAGACCCAGTACTTC.

Regarding this clonotype: This sequence may be a read error, since a much larger clone differs from it by one base. This chain links TRBV7-9 with TRBJ2-5, with D possibly matching TRBD2 (5 bases). With 3 bases removed from V and 9 bases from J, the gap between germline ends came to 26 bases. The CDR3 covers 17 residues. The germline gives CDR1 SEHNR, CDR2 FQNEAQ (reference sequence). In DNA form, the CDR3 reads TGTGCCAGCAGCTTGGGCCCCCCCACTAGTTCCTGGGAGCCCCAGTACTTC. Protein product: CASSLGPPTSSWEPQYF.

There are many counts of this clonotype. The V call is TRBV23-1, the J call TRBJ2-3; 7 nucleotides agree with TRBD1. TRBV23-1 is an ORF; its function is uncertain. J gave up 6 bases and V 3 bases, and 3 bases lay outside the gene matches. The CDR3 has 13 amino acids. The CDR3 DNA reads TGCGCCAGCAGTCACCCGGACAGGGATACGCAGTATTTT. Encoded protein: CASSHPDRDTQYF.

This clonotype was seen at least ten times. The chain recombines TRBV30 with TRBJ2-1, with D possibly matching TRBD2 (7 bases). Germline V lookup: CDR1 GTSNPN, CDR2 SVGIG (reference sequence). The V gene lost 2 bases and the J gene lost 16 bases, with 15 bases spanning the gap. This CDR3 spans 11 amino acids. CDR3 in amino acids: CAWSLGRGGFF. CDR3 bases: TGTGCCTGGAGTCTAGGCCGCGGGGGCTTCTTC.

This clonotype appeared many times. The chain employs TRBV28 and TRBJ2-7; D may be TRBD1 or TRBD2 (5 bases each). Germline lookup yields CDR1 MDHEN and CDR2 SYDVKM. The ends were cut back, 5 bases at V and 6 bases at J, with 14 bases in the middle. The CDR3 covers 13 residues. CDR3 nucleotide sequence: TGTGCCAGCAGTCCTACTTCAGGGAGCGAGCAGTACTTC. Translated: CASSPTSGSEQYF. The full variable domain, completed using reference TRBV28 and TRBJ2-7, is DVKVTQSSRYLVKRTGEKVFLECVQDMDHENMFWYRQDPGLGLRLIYFSYDVKMKEKGDIPEGYSVSREKKERFSLILESASTNQTSMYLCASSPTSGSEQYFGPGTRLTVT.

This clonotype was detected ten times or more. The rearrangement joins TRBV7-9 to TRBJ2-5; D unclear. The germline V gene encodes CDR1 SEHNR and CDR2 FQNEAQ (reference sequence). The CDR3 length is 13 residues. V lost 5 bases and J 3 bases, leaving 10 bases between the germline ends. In DNA form, the CDR3 reads TGTGCCAGCAGCGACGCCGTAAAAGAGACCCAGTACTTC. Translated: CASSDAVKETQYF.